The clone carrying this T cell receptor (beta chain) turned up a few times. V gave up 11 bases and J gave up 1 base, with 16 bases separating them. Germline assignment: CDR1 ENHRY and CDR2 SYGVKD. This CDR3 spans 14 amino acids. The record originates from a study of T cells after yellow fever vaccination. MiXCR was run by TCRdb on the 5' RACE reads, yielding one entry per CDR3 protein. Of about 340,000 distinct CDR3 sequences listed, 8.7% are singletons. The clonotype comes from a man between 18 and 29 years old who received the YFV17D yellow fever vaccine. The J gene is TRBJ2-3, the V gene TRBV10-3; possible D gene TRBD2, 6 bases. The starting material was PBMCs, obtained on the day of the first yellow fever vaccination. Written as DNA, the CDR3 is TGTGCCTCCAACCGGGGGTGGGGCACAGATACGCAGTATTTT. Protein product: CASNRGWGTDTQYF.